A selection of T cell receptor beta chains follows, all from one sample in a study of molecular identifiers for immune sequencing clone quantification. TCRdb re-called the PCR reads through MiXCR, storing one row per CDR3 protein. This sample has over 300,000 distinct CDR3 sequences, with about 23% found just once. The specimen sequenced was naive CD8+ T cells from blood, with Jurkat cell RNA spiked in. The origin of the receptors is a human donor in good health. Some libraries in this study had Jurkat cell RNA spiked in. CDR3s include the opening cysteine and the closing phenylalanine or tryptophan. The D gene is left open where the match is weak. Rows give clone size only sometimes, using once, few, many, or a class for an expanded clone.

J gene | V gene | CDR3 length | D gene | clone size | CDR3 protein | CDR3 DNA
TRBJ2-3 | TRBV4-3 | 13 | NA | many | CASSQDSGGTQYF | TGCGCCAGCAGCCAAGATAGCGGAGGTACGCAGTATTTT
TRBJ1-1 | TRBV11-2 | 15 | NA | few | CASSFTGGSGTEAFF | TGTGCCAGCAGCTTTACGGGGGGCAGCGGCACTGAAGCTTTCTTT
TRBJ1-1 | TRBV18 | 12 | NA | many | CASSSIGTEAFF | TGTGCCAGCTCATCAATTGGGACTGAAGCTTTCTTT
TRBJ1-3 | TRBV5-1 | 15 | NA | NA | CASSVDRSSGNTIYF | TGCGCCAGCAGCGTAGACCGGAGTTCTGGAAACACCATATATTTT
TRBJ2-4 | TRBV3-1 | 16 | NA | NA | CASSQDLGGAKNIQYF | TGTGCCAGCAGCCAAGATTTGGGCGGGGCCAAAAACATTCAGTACTTC
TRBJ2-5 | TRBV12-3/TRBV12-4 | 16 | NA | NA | CASSPDGLNSPETQYF | TGTGCCAGCAGTCCAGATGGACTCAATTCCCCAGAGACCCAGTACTTC
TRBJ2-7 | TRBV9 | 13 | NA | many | CASSVVEGYEQYF | TGTGCCAGCAGCGTAGTCGAGGGGTACGAGCAGTACTTC
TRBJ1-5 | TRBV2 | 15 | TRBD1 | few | CASSTGQGGNQPQHF | TGTGCCAGCAGTACGGGACAGGGTGGTAATCAGCCCCAGCATTTT
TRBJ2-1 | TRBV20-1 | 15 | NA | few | CSARETDLNYNEQFF | TGCAGTGCTAGAGAAACTGACTTGAACTACAATGAGCAGTTCTTC
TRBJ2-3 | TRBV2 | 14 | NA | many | CASSAGQSTDTQYF | TGTGCCAGCAGCGCGGGACAGTCCACAGATACGCAGTATTTT
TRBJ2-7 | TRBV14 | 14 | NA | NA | CASSQGRSSYEQYF | TGTGCCAGCAGCCAAGGGCGTAGCTCCTACGAGCAGTACTTC
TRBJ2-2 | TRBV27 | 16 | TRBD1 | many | CASSTGTVANTGELFF | TGTGCCAGCTCGACCGGGACAGTCGCGAACACCGGGGAGCTGTTTTTT
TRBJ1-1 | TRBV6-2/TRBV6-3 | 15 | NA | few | CASSYSSQRVPEAFF | TGTGCCAGCAGTTACTCCTCCCAGAGGGTCCCTGAAGCTTTCTTT
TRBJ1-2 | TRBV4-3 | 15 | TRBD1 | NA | CASSQVSQGGYGYTF | TGCGCCAGCAGCCAAGTTTCCCAGGGGGGCTATGGCTACACCTTC
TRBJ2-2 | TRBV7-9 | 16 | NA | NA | CASSHVAGQGTGELVF | TGTGCCAGCAGTCACGTCGCAGGGCAGGGCACCGGGGAGCTGGTTTTT
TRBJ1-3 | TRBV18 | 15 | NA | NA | CASSPPWGAGNTIYF | TGTGCCAGCTCACCTCCCTGGGGCGCCGGAAACACCATATATTTT
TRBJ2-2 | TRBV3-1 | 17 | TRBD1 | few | CASSQVLGQGRPGELFF | TGTGCCAGCAGCCAAGTCTTGGGACAGGGTAGGCCCGGGGAGCTGTTTTTT
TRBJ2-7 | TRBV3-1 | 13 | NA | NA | CASSQQGPNEQYF | TGTGCCAGCAGCCAACAGGGGCCCAACGAGCAGTACTTC
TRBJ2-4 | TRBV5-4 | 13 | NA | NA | CASSLWTENIQYF | TGTGCCAGCAGCTTATGGACAGAAAACATTCAGTACTTC
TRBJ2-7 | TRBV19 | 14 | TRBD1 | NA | CASSPGTGYYEQNF | TGTGCCAGTAGCCCTGGGACAGGGTACTACGAGCAGAACTTC
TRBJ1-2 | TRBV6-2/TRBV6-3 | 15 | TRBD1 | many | CASSYLRTGSYGYTF | TGTGCCAGCAGTTATCTCCGGACAGGAAGCTATGGCTACACCTTC
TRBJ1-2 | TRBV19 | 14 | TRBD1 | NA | CASRNRGTNYGYTF | TGTGCCAGTAGAAACAGGGGCACTAACTATGGCTACACCTTC
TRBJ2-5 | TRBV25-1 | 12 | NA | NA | CASSGLLETQYF | TGTGCCAGCTCGGGACTCTTGGAGACCCAGTACTTC
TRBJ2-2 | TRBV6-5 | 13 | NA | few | CAIYSGNTGELFF | TGTGCCATCTATTCGGGGAACACCGGGGAGCTGTTTTTT
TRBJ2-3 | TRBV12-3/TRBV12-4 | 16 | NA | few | CASSLGFRGNTDSQYF | TGTGCCAGCAGTCTGGGCTTTCGGGGGAACACAGATTCGCAGTATTTT
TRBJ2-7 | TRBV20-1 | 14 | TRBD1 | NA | CSARARTGSYEQYF | TGCAGTGCTAGAGCCCGGACAGGCAGCTACGAGCAGTACTTC
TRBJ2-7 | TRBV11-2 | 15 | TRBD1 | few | CASSWGTEILYEQYF | TGTGCCAGCAGCTGGGGGACAGAGATTCTTTACGAGCAGTACTTC
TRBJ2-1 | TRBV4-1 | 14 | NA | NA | CASSQVPSYNEQFF | TGCGCCAGCAGCCAAGTTCCCTCCTACAATGAGCAGTTCTTC
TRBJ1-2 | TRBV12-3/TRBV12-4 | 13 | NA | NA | CASSSSGNDGYTF | TGTGCCAGCAGTTCTTCCGGGAACGATGGCTACACCTTC
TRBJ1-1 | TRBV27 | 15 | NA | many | CASSLILGRLTEAFF | TGTGCCAGCAGTTTAATTCTCGGACGCCTCACTGAAGCTTTCTTT
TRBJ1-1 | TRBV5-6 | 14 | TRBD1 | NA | CASSLTGENTEAFF | TGTGCCAGCAGCTTGACAGGGGAGAACACTGAAGCTTTCTTT
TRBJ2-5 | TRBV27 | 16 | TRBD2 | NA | CASRGLPGGYQETQYF | TGTGCCAGCAGGGGCCTCCCGGGGGGGTACCAAGAGACCCAGTACTTC
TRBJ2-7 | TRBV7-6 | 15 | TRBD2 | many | CASSLSAGEPYEQYF | TGTGCCAGCAGCTTGTCAGCGGGAGAACCCTACGAGCAGTACTTC
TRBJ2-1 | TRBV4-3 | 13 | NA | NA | CASSQDNGYEQFF | TGCGCCAGCAGCCAAGATAACGGGTATGAGCAGTTCTTC
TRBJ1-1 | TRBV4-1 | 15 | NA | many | CASSPVGTLNTEAFF | TGCGCCAGCAGCCCAGTGGGGACATTGAACACTGAAGCTTTCTTT
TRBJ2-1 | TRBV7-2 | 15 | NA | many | CASSLADSRYNEQFF | TGTGCCAGCAGCTTAGCGGATAGTCGGTACAATGAGCAGTTCTTC
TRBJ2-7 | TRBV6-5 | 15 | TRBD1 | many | CASSDTGQGAGEQYF | TGTGCCAGCAGCGACACGGGACAGGGGGCTGGCGAGCAGTACTTC
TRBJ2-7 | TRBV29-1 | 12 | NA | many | CSVLGDSYEQYF | TGCAGCGTTTTGGGGGATTCCTACGAGCAGTACTTC
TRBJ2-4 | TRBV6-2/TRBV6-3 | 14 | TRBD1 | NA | CASSQDRPNHIQYF | TGTGCCAGCAGTCAGGACAGGCCAAATCACATTCAGTACTTC
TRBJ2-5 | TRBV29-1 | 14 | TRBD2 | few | CSVTPAGVQETQYF | TGCAGCGTGACCCCTGCGGGAGTACAAGAGACCCAGTACTTC
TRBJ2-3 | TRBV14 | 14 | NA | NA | CASSQDSRADTQYF | TGTGCCAGCAGCCAAGATTCGCGGGCAGATACGCAGTATTTT
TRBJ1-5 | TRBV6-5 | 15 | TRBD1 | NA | CPSRPGQGGARPQHF | TGTCCCAGCAGGCCGGGACAGGGCGGCGCTCGGCCCCAGCATTTT
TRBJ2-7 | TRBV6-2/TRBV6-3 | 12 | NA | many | CASSKQGYEQYF | TGTGCCAGCAGTAAACAGGGATACGAGCAGTACTTC
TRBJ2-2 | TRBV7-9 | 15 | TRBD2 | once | CASSWGGMNTGEQFF | TGTGCCAGCAGCTGGGGAGGGATGAACACCGGGGAGCAGTTTTTT
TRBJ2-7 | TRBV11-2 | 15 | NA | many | CASSHPVELGYEQYF | TGTGCCAGCAGCCACCCGGTGGAACTGGGGTACGAGCAGTACTTC
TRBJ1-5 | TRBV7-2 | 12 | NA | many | CASSGQNQPQHF | TGTGCCAGCAGCGGACAGAATCAGCCCCAGCATTTT
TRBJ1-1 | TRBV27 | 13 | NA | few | CASSLSEGTEAFF | TGTGCCAGCAGTTTATCGGAGGGTACTGAAGCTTTCTTT
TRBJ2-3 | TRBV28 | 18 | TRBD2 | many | CASSSKLADYNPPDTQYF | TGTGCCAGCAGTTCGAAACTAGCGGATTATAACCCTCCCGATACGCAGTATTTT
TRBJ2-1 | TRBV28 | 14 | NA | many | CASSPTASPNEQFF | TGTGCCAGCAGTCCCACGGCTAGCCCCAATGAGCAGTTCTTC
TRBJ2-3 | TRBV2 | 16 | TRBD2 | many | CASTRSREAVTDTQYF | TGTGCCAGCACCCGATCGCGGGAGGCCGTCACAGATACGCAGTATTTT
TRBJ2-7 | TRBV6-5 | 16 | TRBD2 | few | CASSYSLGTSDYEQYF | TGTGCCAGCAGTTACTCTTTAGGGACTAGCGACTACGAGCAGTACTTC
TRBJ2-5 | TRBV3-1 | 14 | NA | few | CASSPTRLEETQYF | TGTGCCAGCAGCCCGACCAGACTAGAAGAGACCCAGTACTTC
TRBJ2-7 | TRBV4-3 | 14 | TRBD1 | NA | CASSPTGGSYAQYF | TGCGCCAGCAGCCCGACAGGGGGCTCTTACGCGCAGTACTTC
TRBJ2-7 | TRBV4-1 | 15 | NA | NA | CASSQERGISYEQYF | TGCGCCAGCAGCCAAGAAAGGGGAATCTCGTACGAGCAGTACTTC
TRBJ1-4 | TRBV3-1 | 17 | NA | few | CASSRRRGGPTNEKLFF | TGTGCCAGCAGCCGACGTCGTGGCGGGCCCACTAATGAAAAACTGTTTTTT